One and the same sample provided the 9 T cell receptor beta chains below, sequenced in a study of blood T cell repertoires in COVID-19. The table came from immunoSEQ multiplex PCR; TCRdb's copy has only in-frame clones and leaves some out. The sample consists of about 130,000 clones, roughly 86% of them appearing once. Sample: peripheral blood. These receptor sequences come from a woman between 65 and 79 years old with COVID-19, enrolled during active disease.

The J gene is TRBJ2-2, the V gene TRBV2, with unresolved D. V was trimmed by 11 bases and J by 0 bases, leaving 13 bases between them. This CDR3 region has 14 residues. The germline CDR1 and CDR2 sequences are SNHLY and FYNNEI. The CDR3 bases are TGTGCCGCCCGCCGCGACTCGAACACCGGGGAGCTGTTTTTT. The encoded protein is CAARRDSNTGELFF.

The chain carries TRBV2 and TRBJ1-1, with D perhaps TRBD1 (6 bases). Germline CDR1 SNHLY, CDR2 FYNNEI. CDR3 length: 15 amino acids. Deletions cut 4 bases from V and 4 bases from J, with 16 bases between. The CDR3 loop reads CASSARRQEPTEAFF. CDR3 bases: TGTGCCAGCAGTGCCCGCCGACAGGAACCCACTGAAGCTTTCTTT.

The chain couples TRBV28 to TRBJ1-1; D remains ambiguous. The CDR3 totals 15 residues. The V gene's germline CDR1 is MDHEN and CDR2 SYDVKM. The ends were cut back, 2 bases at V and 3 bases at J, with 13 bases in the middle. The CDR3 is CASSLTSGSDTEAFF. CDR3 DNA sequence: TGTGCCAGCAGTTTAACGTCCGGGAGCGACACTGAAGCTTTCTTT.

This clone was seen just once. The chain is built from TRBV5-1 and TRBJ2-1; 7 nucleotides align to TRBD2. The germline gives CDR1 SGHRS, CDR2 YFSETQ. V was pared by 4 bases and J by 4 bases, with 8 bases of the junction left unmatched. The CDR3 has 15 amino acids. CDR3 in amino acids: CASSTFSGGYNEQFF. For the CDR3, the DNA is TGCGCCAGCAGCACATTCTCGGGGGGTTACAATGAGCAGTTCTTC. Full variable domain (rest looked up from reference TRBV5-1 and TRBJ2-1): KAGVTQTPRYLIKTRGQQVTLSCSPISGHRSVSWYQQTPGQGLQFLFEYFSETQRNKGNFPGRFSGRQFSNSRSEMNVSTLELGDSALYLCASSTFSGGYNEQFFGPGTRLTVL.

The rearrangement uses TRBV5-1 and TRBJ1-4; 10 nucleotides line up with TRBD1. This CDR3 contains 18 residues. The J segment lost 7 bases and the V segment lost 5 bases, leaving 17 bases of the junction unmatched. The germline V gene has CDR1 SGHRS and CDR2 YFSETQ. CDR3 sequence (DNA): TGCGCCAGCAGTCCAGCGCTTATTGACAGGGGGCGCGTTGAAAAACTGTTTTTT. Encoded protein: CASSPALIDRGRVEKLFF.

The V call is TRBV28, the J call TRBJ1-2; no clear D gene. CDR1 and CDR2 (germline): MDHEN, SYDVKM. V was pared by 3 bases and J by 4 bases, with 6 bases between. This CDR3 region has 12 residues. The CDR3: CASSLRSYGYTF. The CDR3 coding sequence is TGTGCCAGCAGTTTGAGGTCCTATGGCTACACCTTC.

The chain has TRBV6-4 and TRBJ2-3; the D gene is possibly TRBD2 (5 bases). The CDR3 runs 14 residues. The germline V and J ends were trimmed by 6 bases and 0 bases, with 10 bases remaining between them. Germline values: CDR1 MRHNA, CDR2 SNTAGT. The CDR3 protein is CASSLDSSTDTQYF. The CDR3, as DNA: TGTGCCAGCAGCCTGGACTCTAGCACAGATACGCAGTATTTT.

This clone was recorded once. The rearrangement joins TRBV7-3 to TRBJ2-3; 12 bases fit TRBD1. The V gene end was trimmed by 5 bases and the J gene end by 0 bases; junction bases not matched to a gene: 6. In germline, CDR1 is SGHTA, CDR2 FQGTGA. The CDR3 is made up of 17 amino acids. Written as DNA, the CDR3 is TGTGCCAGCAGCCCCACTGGGACAGGGGGCAGCACAGATACGCAGTATTTT. It translates to CASSPTGTGGSTDTQYF.

On this clone itself: Possible read error: a much larger clone is one base away. The same CDR3 also results from other DNA sequences found in this sample. The rearrangement links TRBV29-1 to TRBJ2-5; 8 nucleotides agree with TRBD2. CDR1 SQVTM and CDR2 ANQGSEA come from the germline V gene. The CDR3 is 14 residues long. The CDR3 loop reads CRVGAPGGGETQYF. CDR3 bases: TGCCGCGTGGGGGCACCGGGGGGGGGAGAGACCCAGTACTTC.